This note documents a single T cell receptor beta chain sequence. Repertoires were generated with immunoSEQ multiplex PCR, while TCRdb's copy carries only in-frame clones and drops some. In the table there are roughly 55,000 clones, around 90% of which are singletons. V lost 8 bases, J lost 5 bases, and 10 bases lay in between. The CDR3 totals 12 residues. CDR1 MNHEY and CDR2 SVGAGI come from the germline V gene. The sample originates from a study of control samples from healthy donors and cancer patients. Sequenced sample: blood. The chain has TRBV6-5 and TRBJ1-5; no clear D gene. The TCR originated in a man aged 50-60 years in good health. The CDR3 is CASEGFDQPQHF. CDR3 bases: TGTGCCAGCGAAGGGTTCGATCAGCCCCAGCATTTT.